This T cell receptor (beta chain) came from a study of T-cell reconstitution after alpha-beta-depleted transplantation in children. This CDR3 contains 16 residues. Germline CDR1 is LGHNA and CDR2 is YSLEER. V lost 3 bases, J lost 2 bases, and 13 bases lay in between. This clonotype was seen at least ten times. Its target is not known. Broader study findings: A year post-transplant, T-cell counts and diversity derived mostly from newly produced T cells. Expanded clones from the graft, numbering several hundred, reportedly supplied alpha-beta T cells about two months after transplant. It was surviving recipient T cells and thymic progenitors that gave some patients high TCRbeta diversity at day 60.

For TCRbeta, the library was prepared with unique molecular identifiers. TCRdb recomputed calls from the PCR reads with MiXCR, one row per CDR3 protein. The sample consists of 250,000 to 300,000 distinct CDR3 sequences, about 9.5% of them appearing once. The source of this sequence is a boy younger than two with acute myeloid leukemia, due to receive a stem cell transplant. This material consisted of PBMCs, taken before TCRalphabeta/CD19-depleted stem cell transplant. This chain joins TRBV4-3 and TRBJ2-2, with D hard to call. The CDR3 protein is CASSHGATLNTGELFF. The CDR3 DNA follows: TGCGCCAGCAGCCATGGTGCGACTCTTAACACCGGGGAGCTGTTTTTT.